Below, 11 T cell receptor beta chains from the same sample are listed, as sequenced in a study of blood T cell repertoires in COVID-19 (TCRdb year 2020). Library creation used the immunoSEQ multiplex PCR assay. TCRdb limited this immuneACCESS table to in-frame rearrangements with V and J called. A share of clones is missing; checked studies link under half to unresolved V genes, and the rest is unexplained. In all, the sample holds 200,000 to 250,000 clones, and 65% to 85% of those were seen once. Roughly 1.3% of the sample is held by the ten biggest clonotypes. Sample: peripheral blood. The receptor source for this set is a woman younger than 45 with COVID-19, enrolled during active disease.

The CDR3 nucleotides read TGTGCCAGCAGTCTCGCCCGAGGGGGATCACCCCTCCACTTT. Encoded protein: CASSLARGGSPLHF. The chain uses TRBV28 and TRBJ1-6; the D gene is possibly TRBD1 (6 bases). The CDR3 runs 14 residues. Looked up from germline, CDR1 is MDHEN and CDR2 is SYDVKM. V shed 5 bases and J shed 10 bases, with 15 bases lying between them.

The V gene is TRBV28, the J gene TRBJ2-7; tentatively, D is TRBD2 (7 bases). V was cut by 6 bases and J by 4 bases, with 22 bases left in between. The CDR3 contains 16 residues. Germline loops: CDR1 MDHEN, CDR2 SYDVKM. CDR3 protein: CASRVNSPGGGYEQYF. The DNA for the CDR3 is TGTGCCAGCAGAGTGAATTCCCCGGGGGGCGGGTACGAGCAGTACTTC.

The chain uses TRBV2 and TRBJ2-5; 8 bases are shared with TRBD1. The germline gives CDR1 SNHLY, CDR2 FYNNEI. V lost 5 bases and J lost 1; bases outside the gene matches: 6. The CDR3 runs 15 residues. CDR3 nucleotide sequence: TGTGCCAGCAGTCCGGGGACAGGATTCCAAGAGACCCAGTACTTC. Translating gives CASSPGTGFQETQYF.

The V gene is TRBV20-1, the J gene TRBJ1-5, with D unclear. Per germline, CDR1 DFQATT and CDR2 SNEGSKA (reference sequence). This CDR3 has 13 amino acids. V was clipped by 3 bases and J by 7 bases, with 13 bases between them. CDR3 in amino acids: CSASAMVRQPQHF. The CDR3 DNA follows: TGCAGTGCTAGTGCCATGGTTAGACAGCCCCAGCATTTT.

The chain has TRBV6-1 and TRBJ1-1; no definite D call. Per germline, CDR1 MNHNS and CDR2 SASEGT. The CDR3 runs 11 residues. The germline V and J ends were trimmed by 2 bases and 8 bases, with 6 bases remaining between them. The CDR3 protein is CASSEYWEAFF. The CDR3 nucleotides read TGTGCCAGCAGTGAATACTGGGAAGCTTTCTTT.

The chain is built from TRBV12-3 or TRBV12-4 and TRBJ2-1, with D maybe TRBD2 (5 bases). Deletions cut 6 bases from V and 9 bases from J, with 12 bases between. The CDR3 totals 12 residues. Here the CDR3 reads CASRLFRGEQFF. In DNA, the CDR3 is TGTGCCAGCAGGCTTTTCCGGGGTGAGCAGTTCTTC.

There are a few counts of this clone. The chain is built from TRBV9 and TRBJ2-5; D might be TRBD2 (7 bases). Deletions cut 0 bases from V and 5 bases from J, with 17 bases between. Germline V CDR1 and CDR2: SGDLS, YYNGEE. The CDR3 is 16 amino acids. The CDR3 nucleotides read TGTGCCAGCAGCGTAGCTACAGGCGGGGGCGGTGAGACCCAGTACTTC. Translated: CASSVATGGGGETQYF.

Only one count was recorded for this clone. The J gene is TRBJ2-3, the V gene TRBV5-6, with 8 bases matching TRBD2. The CDR3 contains 15 residues. Germline CDR1 reads SGHDT; CDR2 reads YYEEEE. After removal of 4 bases from V and 4 bases from J, the junction contained 8 bases not matched to a gene. DNA of the CDR3: TGTGCCAGCAGCCCCCCCAGCGGGAGCTCAGATACGCAGTATTTT. Its protein is CASSPPSGSSDTQYF. The full variable domain, with the rest looked up from reference TRBV5-6 and TRBJ2-3, is DAGVTQSPTHLIKTRGQQVTLRCSPKSGHDTVSWYQQALGQGPQFIFQYYEEEERQRGNFPDRFSGHQFPNYSSELNVNALLLGDSALYLCASSPPSGSSDTQYFGPGTRLTVL.

This clone was seen a few times. The rearrangement joins TRBV5-4 to TRBJ2-1; 8 bases fit TRBD2. The CDR3 covers 16 residues. Trimming removed 3 bases from V and 5 bases from J; junction bases left unmatched: 10. CDR1 SGHNT and CDR2 YYREEE come from the germline V gene (reference sequence). This CDR3 is CASSSGGSSGDNEQFF. The CDR3 DNA reads as TGTGCCAGCAGCTCCGGAGGTAGTAGCGGGGACAATGAGCAGTTCTTC.

The rearrangement links TRBV5-1 to TRBJ2-3, with 8 bases fitting TRBD2. The trim removed 1 base at V and 0 bases at J, leaving 4 bases unmatched. Germline V CDR1 and CDR2: SGHRS, YFSETQ. This CDR3 has 16 residues. The CDR3 region has the DNA TGCGCCAGCAGCTTGAATAGCGGGACTAGCACAGATACGCAGTATTTT. Translating gives CASSLNSGTSTDTQYF. The full variable domain, with the rest looked up from reference TRBV5-1 and TRBJ2-3, is KAGVTQTPRYLIKTRGQQVTLSCSPISGHRSVSWYQQTPGQGLQFLFEYFSETQRNKGNFPGRFSGRQFSNSRSEMNVSTLELGDSALYLCASSLNSGTSTDTQYFGPGTRLTVL.

This sequence joins TRBV6-2 or TRBV6-3 and TRBJ1-5; D possibly corresponds to TRBD1 (6 bases). Germline V gene sequence: CDR1 MNHEY, CDR2 SVGEGT. The CDR3 runs 17 residues. V dropped 2 bases and J dropped 0 bases, with 14 bases sitting between them. The CDR3 sequence: CASSYIRDTYSNQPQHF. CDR3 bases: TGTGCCAGCAGTTACATCCGGGACACGTATAGCAATCAGCCCCAGCATTTT.